This TCR beta chain was sequenced during a study of shared T cell receptors in the human thymus. Only in-frame clones appear in the TCRdb table, and some are missing; sequencing was by immunoSEQ multiplex PCR. The sample carries more than 300,000 clones, about 95% recorded once. V gave up 1 base and J gave up 3 bases, with 18 bases separating them. CDR3 length: 17 amino acids. Germline CDR1 is SGHTA and CDR2 is FQGNSA. The chain links TRBV7-2 to TRBJ1-2, with D perhaps TRBD1 (6 bases). The origin of this receptor is a human donor. What was sequenced was thymocytes. The CDR3 DNA follows: TGTGCCAGCAGCTTAGAGGGGGTTTGGGCAAAGCACTATGGCTACACCTTC. Its translation: CASSLEGVWAKHYGYTF. Full variable domain (missing parts from reference TRBV7-2 and TRBJ1-2): GAGVSQSPSNKVTEKGKDVELRCDPISGHTALYWYRQSLGQGLEFLIYFQGNSAPDKSGLPSDRFSAERTGGSVSTLTIQRTQQEDSAVYLCASSLEGVWAKHYGYTFGSGTRLTVV.